This TCR beta chain was profiled in a study of response to subunit inactivated influenza vaccine. Findings of the study overall: Authors suggested each seasonal flu vaccination may recruit only limited numbers of new T cells.

Turning to this clonotype: Its specificity is not known.

TCRdb re-called the RT-PCR reads with MiXCR, one entry per CDR3 protein. The sample records hundreds of thousands of distinct CDR3 sequences, 12% being singletons. The sequence derives from a man in his fifties or sixties who received an inactivated influenza vaccine. Sample: non-naive T cells sorted from PBMCs, taken 14 to 15 days before vaccination.

CDR3 residues: CASSRGQGESGYTF. The CDR3 coding sequence is TGTGCCAGCAGCCGAGGACAGGGGGAAAGTGGCTACACCTTC. The V call is TRBV7-2, the J call TRBJ1-2, with 10 bases that match TRBD1. The CDR3 consists of 14 residues. Germline V gives CDR1 SGHTA, CDR2 FQGNSA. J was trimmed by 7 bases and V by 5 bases; bases with no gene match: 7.